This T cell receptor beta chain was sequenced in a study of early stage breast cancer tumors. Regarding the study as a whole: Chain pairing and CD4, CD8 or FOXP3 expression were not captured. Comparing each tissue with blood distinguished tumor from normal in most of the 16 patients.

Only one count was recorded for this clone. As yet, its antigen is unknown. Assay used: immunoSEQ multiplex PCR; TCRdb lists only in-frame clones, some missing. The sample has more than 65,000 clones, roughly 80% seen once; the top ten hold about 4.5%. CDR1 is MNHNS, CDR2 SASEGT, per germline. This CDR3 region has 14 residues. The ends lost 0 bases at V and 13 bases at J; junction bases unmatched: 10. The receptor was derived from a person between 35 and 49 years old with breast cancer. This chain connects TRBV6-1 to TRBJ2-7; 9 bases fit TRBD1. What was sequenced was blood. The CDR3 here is CASSEALWDRVVYF. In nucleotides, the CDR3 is TGTGCCAGCAGTGAAGCGCTATGGGACAGGGTCGTATACTTC.